The text below deals with one T cell receptor beta chain. The clone's antigen remains unknown. A read error is possible here, since a much larger clone lies one base away. This sample was included in a study of T cell repertoires in cytomegalovirus infection (dated by TCRdb to between 2018 and 2021). As for the study more broadly: Because public TCR beta signatures pointed to carriage of CMV infection together with the matching HLA type, the HLA type of each donor mattered for the analysis. Paper-wide results and their limitations: In both this cohort and an independent roughly 400-donor cohort, the cumulative frequency of public TCR beta family members distinguished carriers of CMV infection plus the relevant HLA type. In the ex vivo response, HLA-C-restricted CMV-specific TCR beta clonotypes were dominant, and in two of eight donors the single most frequent clonotype came from this HLA-C-restricted group.

Measured from the cysteine to the phenylalanine, the CDR3 is 14 residues long. The read is trimmed to its CDR3 DNA, 42 bases read in frame from base 1. V loses 4 bases of germline sequence and J loses 12 bases, and the interval between the two ends is 19 bases. The germline V gene (reference sequence) supplies CDR1 MNHEY and CDR2 SMNVEV. The data were produced on an Illumina HiSeq 1500. TCRdb itself trimmed the public reads at Q25 with fastp, ran MiXCR and retained productive beta chains. Merged by CDR3 protein, the rows form single entries marked with the most common genes and DNA. A total of fewer than 550,000 distinct CDR3 sequences appear in this sample, over 9% of them only once. The ten largest clonotypes hold about 9.4% of the sample.

This TCR was sampled from a human donor in good health (CMV status not recorded). Some clones in this sample may be carry-over from other donors' samples. Sequences were obtained from PBMCs. Here the chain combines TRBV27 and TRBJ2-1; tentative D gene TRBD2, with 6 bases matching. The encoded CDR3 is CASSSGERHTGQFF. The DNA is TGTGCCAGCAGTTCGGGAGAGAGACATACGGGGCAGTTCTTC.